The clone carrying this T cell receptor beta chain was seen a single time. The antigen is not known. Researchers ran the PCR with 60 Vbeta and 13 Jbeta primers. Sequencing was performed with immunoSEQ multiplex PCR; in TCRdb, only in-frame clones are kept and a portion is missing. In the table there are approximately 250,000 clones, around 80% of which are singletons. The length of the CDR3 is 16 residues. The V gene end was trimmed by 0 bases and the J gene end by 2 bases; junction bases not matched to a gene: 6. Germline V CDR1 and CDR2: SGHDT, YYEEEE. These data are taken from a study of cytomegalovirus exposure and HLA in healthy donors. Broader study findings: It was shown in a later analysis that HLA-associated TCR beta chains were more clonally expanded than other, equally common chains. Solely CMV serostatus was available to characterize immune exposure.

The sequenced sample consisted of PBMCs. This clonotype was sampled from a boy aged 5-17 years in good health and CMV-seronegative. The chain uses TRBV5-6 and TRBJ2-3; TRBD2 matches at 7 bases. The chain's CDR3 is CASSLAGLAATDTQYF. The CDR3 DNA sequence: TGTGCCAGCAGCTTGGCCGGTCTAGCGGCCACAGATACGCAGTATTTT.